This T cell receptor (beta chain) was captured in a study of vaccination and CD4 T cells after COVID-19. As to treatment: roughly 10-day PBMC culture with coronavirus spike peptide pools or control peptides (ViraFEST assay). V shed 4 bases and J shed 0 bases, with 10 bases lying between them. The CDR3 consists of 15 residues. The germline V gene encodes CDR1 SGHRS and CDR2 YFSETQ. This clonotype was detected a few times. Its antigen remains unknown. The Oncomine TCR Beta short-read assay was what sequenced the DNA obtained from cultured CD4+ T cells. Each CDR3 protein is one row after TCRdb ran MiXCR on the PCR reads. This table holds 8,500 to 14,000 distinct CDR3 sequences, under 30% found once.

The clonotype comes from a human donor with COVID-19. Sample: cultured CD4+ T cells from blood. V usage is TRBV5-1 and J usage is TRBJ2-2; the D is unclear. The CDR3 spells CASSPLVSNTGELFF. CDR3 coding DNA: TGCGCCAGCAGCCCCTTGGTATCGAACACCGGGGAGCTGTTTTTT.